Below are 3 T cell receptor beta chains sequenced from a single sample in a study. A single record per CDR3 protein comes from TCRdb applying MiXCR to the RT-PCR reads. This sample has about 700,000 distinct CDR3 sequences, with approximately 14% found just once. The material sequenced was memory CD4+ T cells from blood. The receptor set was obtained from a female donor in good health, serving as a healthy control.

The chain combines TRBV5-1 with TRBJ2-1; 10 bases map to TRBD1. The ends lost 0 bases at V and 12 bases at J; junction bases unmatched: 9. CDR1 and CDR2 from the germline V gene are SGHRS and YFSETQ. The CDR3 runs to 15 residues. DNA of the CDR3: TGCGCCAGCAGCTTGGGACAGGGGGCTTTAGATGGGCAGTTCTTC. Translation gives CASSLGQGALDGQFF.

The V and J genes are TRBV6-6 and TRBJ2-7, with D possibly being TRBD1 (7 bases). The CDR3 runs 15 residues. Germline V lookup: CDR1 MNHNY, CDR2 SVGAGI (reference sequence). Trimming stripped 5 bases from V and 1 base from J, with 15 bases between. The CDR3 here is CASSPGDRASYEQYF. CDR3 bases: TGTGCCAGCAGTCCGGGAGACAGGGCGTCCTACGAGCAGTACTTC.

At least ten counts were recorded for this clonotype. This CDR3 reads CASGSGRHKYEQYF. The DNA for the CDR3 is TGTGCCAGCGGATCCGGGAGACACAAATACGAGCAGTACTTC. The V and J genes are TRBV6-5 and TRBJ2-7; possible D gene TRBD2, 6 bases. V shed 8 bases and J shed 4 bases, with 18 bases lying between them. The CDR3 covers 14 residues. From germline, CDR1 is MNHEY and CDR2 SVGAGI.